The T cell receptor beta chain under discussion was sequenced for a study of T cells in Graves' hyperthyroidism and ophthalmopathy. The study's findings and limits: Clonotypes that were expanded in thyroid above 0.001 mostly appeared in blood too.

Amplified TCR beta CDR3 regions came from RNA transcripts. An initial round of RT-PCR targeting the TCR CDR3 relied on the HTBI primer set. TCRdb analysed the multiplex PCR reads with MiXCR anew, one entry per CDR3 protein. The table lists about 400,000 distinct CDR3 sequences, more than 15% of them singletons. Comments on this clonotype: Its specificity is unknown.

The blood sample was taken at first hyperthyroidism diagnosis, before any ophthalmopathy symptoms. The germline CDR1 and CDR2 sequences are MNHNS and SASEGT. The CDR3 loop spans 16 amino acids. V lost 8 bases, J lost 6 bases, and 22 bases lay in between. The chain joins TRBV6-1 to TRBJ2-2; D is possibly TRBD1 (6 bases). The sequence was collected from a woman under 30 with Graves' hyperthyroidism that later progressed to Graves' ophthalmopathy. The material sequenced was blood. In DNA form, the CDR3 reads TGTGCCAGCGGGTCGGGACAAGGGGTTTTTGCCGGGGAGCTGTTTTTT. It translates to CASGSGQGVFAGELFF.